This entry is about one T cell receptor beta chain. Residents of 24 US areas, aged about 18 to 95 years, made up the participants. This sample was taken from a study of blood T cell repertoires in COVID-19. In the study overall: Spain, Italy and the United States supplied samples that represented acute and convalescent COVID-19. In each case, the material was cDNA or gDNA derived from T cells, B-cell-depleted T cells, or PBMCs.

Authors' methods: Estimated nucleated cell counts came from reference gene primer amplification. The assay was immunoSEQ multiplex PCR, and TCRdb's table has in-frame clones only and misses some. V, J and clone size reflect that table, while D and trimming were determined from the DNA. The sample includes 200,000 or so clones, about nine tenths of them seen just once. CDR1 is SGHTA, CDR2 FQGNSA, per germline. The CDR3 spans 16 residues. V was clipped by 3 bases and J by 8 bases, with 17 bases between them. The chain recombines TRBV7-2 with TRBJ1-6; tentative D call: TRBD1 (5 bases). The origin of this receptor is a middle-aged woman with acute COVID-19. Sequencing used PBMCs or T cells enriched from blood (not recorded which). CDR3 region: CASSLQDSSPYSPLHF. CDR3 in DNA: TGTGCCAGCAGCTTGCAAGACAGCTCCCCTTATTCACCCCTCCACTTT. The full variable domain, completed using reference TRBV7-2 and TRBJ1-6, is GAGVSQSPSNKVTEKGKDVELRCDPISGHTALYWYRQSLGQGLEFLIYFQGNSAPDKSGLPSDRFSAERTGGSVSTLTIQRTQQEDSAVYLCASSLQDSSPYSPLHFGNGTRLTVT.